This entry concerns a single T cell receptor beta chain. The same CDR3 also results from other DNA sequences found in this sample. This specimen comes from a study of blood T cell repertoires in COVID-19. Study-level information: Sites in the United States, Italy and Spain provided acute and convalescent COVID-19 samples. The analysed material was cDNA or gDNA that came from T cells, B-cell-depleted T cells, or PBMCs.

V lost 3 bases and J 1 base, leaving 7 bases between the germline ends. Germline loops: CDR1 SQVTM, CDR2 ANQGSEA. The CDR3 is 13 residues long. Original methodology: Reference gene primer amplification in the assay estimated nucleated cell counts. The protocol was immunoSEQ multiplex PCR, while the TCRdb copy is restricted to in-frame clones and leaves out a portion. V, J and clone size derive from that table, while D and trimming were established from the DNA sequence. Altogether more than 300,000 clones are present, about nine tenths being singletons, with the ten largest covering about 6%. Patients of the Seattle cohort, enrolled during active infection, were followed longitudinally.

Sequences were obtained from peripheral blood. The receptor's source is a woman aged 45 to 65 with COVID-19, enrolled during active disease. This chain links TRBV29-1 with TRBJ1-3; TRBD1 is a possible D gene (5 bases). CDR3 nucleotide sequence: TGCAGCGTTGACGGGGGGTCTGGAAACACCATATATTTT. Translation: CSVDGGSGNTIYF.